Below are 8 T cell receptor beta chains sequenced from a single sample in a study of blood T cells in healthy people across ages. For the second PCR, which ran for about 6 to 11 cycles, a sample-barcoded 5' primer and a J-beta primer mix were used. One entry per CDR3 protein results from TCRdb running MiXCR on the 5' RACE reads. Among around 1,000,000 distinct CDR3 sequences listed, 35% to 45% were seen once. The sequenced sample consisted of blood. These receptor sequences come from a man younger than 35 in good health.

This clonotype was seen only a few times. The CDR3 DNA reads TGTGCCAGCAGTTTATTGGGTAGCGAGGAGTTCTTC. Protein: CASSLLGSEEFF. The chain recombines TRBV27 with TRBJ2-1, with TRBD2 as a possible D gene (5 bases). Trimming cost V 1 base and J 14 bases, with 12 bases left between them. This CDR3 region has 12 residues. From germline, CDR1 is MNHEY and CDR2 SMNVEV (reference sequence).

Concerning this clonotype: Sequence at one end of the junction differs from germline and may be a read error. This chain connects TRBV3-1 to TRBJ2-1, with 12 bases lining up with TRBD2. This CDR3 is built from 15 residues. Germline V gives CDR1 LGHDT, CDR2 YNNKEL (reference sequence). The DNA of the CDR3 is TGTGCCAACAGCCTACGACTAGCGGGGGTGGGTGAGCAGTTCTTC. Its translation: CANSLRLAGVGEQFF.

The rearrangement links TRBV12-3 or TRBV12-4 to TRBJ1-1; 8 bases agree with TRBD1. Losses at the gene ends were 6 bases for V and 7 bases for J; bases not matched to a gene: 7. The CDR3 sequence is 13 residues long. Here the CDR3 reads CASRDTGGLEAFF. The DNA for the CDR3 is TGTGCCAGCAGGGATACAGGGGGACTTGAAGCTTTCTTT.

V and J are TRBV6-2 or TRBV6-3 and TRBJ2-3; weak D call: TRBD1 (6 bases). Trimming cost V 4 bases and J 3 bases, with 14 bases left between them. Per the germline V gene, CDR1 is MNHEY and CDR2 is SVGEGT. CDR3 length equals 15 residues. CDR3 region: CASSSLSDRTDTQYF. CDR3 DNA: TGTGCCAGCAGTTCCCTATCCGACAGGACAGATACGCAGTATTTT.

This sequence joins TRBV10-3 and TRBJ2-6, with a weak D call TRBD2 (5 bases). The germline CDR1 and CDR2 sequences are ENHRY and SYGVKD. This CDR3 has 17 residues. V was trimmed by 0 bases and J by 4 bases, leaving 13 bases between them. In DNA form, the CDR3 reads TGTGCCATCAGTGAGTCCCGGGGAGCGTACGGGGCCAACGTCCTGACTTTC. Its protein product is CAISESRGAYGANVLTF.

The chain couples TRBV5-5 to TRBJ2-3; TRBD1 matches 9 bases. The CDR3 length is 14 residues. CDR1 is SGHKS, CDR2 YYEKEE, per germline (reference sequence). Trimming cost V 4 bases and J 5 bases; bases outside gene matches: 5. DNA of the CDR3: TGTGCCAGCAGCCACGGACAGGGGAGAGATACGCAGTATTTT. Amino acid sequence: CASSHGQGRDTQYF. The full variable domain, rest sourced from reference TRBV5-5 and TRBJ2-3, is DAGVTQSPTHLIKTRGQQVTLRCSPISGHKSVSWYQQVLGQGPQFIFQYYEKEERGRGNFPDRFSARQFPNYSSELNVNALLLGDSALYLCASSHGQGRDTQYFGPGTRLTVL.

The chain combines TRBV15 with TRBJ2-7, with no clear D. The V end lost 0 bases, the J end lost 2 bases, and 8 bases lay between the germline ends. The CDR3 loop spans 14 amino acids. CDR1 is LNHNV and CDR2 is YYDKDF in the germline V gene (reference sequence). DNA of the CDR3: TGTGCCACCAGCAGAGACATACAAGCCTACGAGCAGTACTTC. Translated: CATSRDIQAYEQYF.

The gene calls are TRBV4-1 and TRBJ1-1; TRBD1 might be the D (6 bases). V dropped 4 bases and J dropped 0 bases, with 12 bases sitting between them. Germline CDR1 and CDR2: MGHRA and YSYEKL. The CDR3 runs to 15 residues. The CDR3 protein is CASSLGGHVNTEAFF. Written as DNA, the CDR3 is TGCGCCAGCAGCCTAGGGGGACATGTGAACACTGAAGCTTTCTTT.